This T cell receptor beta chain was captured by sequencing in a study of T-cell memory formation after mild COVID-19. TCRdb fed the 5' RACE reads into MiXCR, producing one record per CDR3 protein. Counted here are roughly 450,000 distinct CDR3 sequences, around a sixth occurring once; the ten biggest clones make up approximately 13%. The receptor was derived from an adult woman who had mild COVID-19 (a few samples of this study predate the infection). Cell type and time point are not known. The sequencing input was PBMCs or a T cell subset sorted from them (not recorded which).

CDR3 sequence (DNA): TGTGCCATCAGTGAAGTCTTTGGAGGGGTAAATTCACCCCTCCACTTT. Protein: CAISEVFGGVNSPLHF. This chain uses TRBV10-3 with TRBJ1-6, with D possibly matching TRBD1 (5 bases). CDR1 is ENHRY and CDR2 is SYGVKD in the germline V gene. Trimming pared 3 bases from V and 7 bases from J, leaving 16 bases between. The CDR3 loop spans 16 amino acids.